One and the same sample provided the 17 T cell receptor beta chains below, sequenced in a study of neurological immune-mediated disorders. MiXCR, run by TCRdb on the 5' RACE reads, gives a single entry per CDR3 protein. The sample yields approximately 29,000 distinct CDR3 sequences, about 12% seen once. Specimen: PBMCs. Receptor source: a man aged 60-69 years in good health.

This clonotype appeared many times. The chain couples TRBV4-2 to TRBJ2-3, with 13 bases that match TRBD2. Germline values: CDR1 LGHNA, CDR2 YNFKEQ. The CDR3 runs 16 residues. V lost 5 bases, J lost 6 bases, and 8 bases stayed unmatched. The CDR3 DNA is TGTGCCAGCAGCTCACCCGGGACTAGCGGGGTTGATACGCAGTATTTT. It is translated as CASSSPGTSGVDTQYF.

This clonotype was counted ten times or more. The chain joins TRBV9 to TRBJ2-7; D is unresolved. This CDR3 region has 14 residues. Germline lookup yields CDR1 SGDLS and CDR2 YYNGEE. Trimming left V 0 bases short and J 6 bases short, with 13 bases between. The CDR3 is CASSVVDNFGEQYF. CDR3 DNA sequence: TGTGCCAGCAGCGTAGTCGACAACTTCGGCGAGCAGTACTTC.

The chain carries TRBV20-1 and TRBJ2-5, with D unclear. The CDR3 runs 14 residues. Deletions cut 6 bases from V and 2 bases from J, with 16 bases between. From germline, CDR1 is DFQATT and CDR2 SNEGSKA (reference sequence). The CDR3 DNA sequence: TGCAGTGCCCTTAGACCAGATGCACAAGAGACCCAGTACTTC. Translation gives CSALRPDAQETQYF.

This clonotype was detected ten times or more. V usage is TRBV11-1 and J usage is TRBJ2-7; D is unclear. V gave up 1 base and J gave up 4 bases, with 5 bases separating them. Germline V gene sequence: CDR1 SGHAT, CDR2 FQDESV (reference sequence). CDR3 length: 12 amino acids. For the CDR3, the DNA is TGTGCCAGCAGCTTAGGAGATTACGAGCAGTACTTC. It codes for CASSLGDYEQYF.

This clonotype was counted many times. The J gene is TRBJ1-4, the V gene TRBV28; TRBD1 might be the D (5 bases). The V gene lost 3 bases and the J gene lost 0 bases, with 11 bases spanning the gap. The CDR3 runs 16 residues. Germline V lookup: CDR1 MDHEN, CDR2 SYDVKM. The CDR3 DNA reads as TGTGCCAGCAGTTTCTCGGGGGGACCAACTAATGAAAAACTGTTTTTT. It specifies CASSFSGGPTNEKLFF.

This clonotype was observed at least ten times. The chain joins TRBV5-1 to TRBJ1-2, with D possibly TRBD1 on 6 matching bases. Germline-derived CDR1 and CDR2 are SGHRS and YFSETQ. The ends were cut back, 2 bases at V and 4 bases at J, with 12 bases in the middle. The CDR3 loop spans 14 amino acids. CDR3 bases: TGCGCCAGCAGCTTCGGGGGCCGGGGCTATGGCTACACCTTC. Residues: CASSFGGRGYGYTF.

In the case of this clonotype: This could be a read error, since a much larger clone is one nucleotide away. The V call is TRBV29-1, the J call TRBJ2-5; the D is unclear. The V gene lost 2 bases and the J gene lost 2 bases, with 9 bases spanning the gap. Germline V gene lookup returns CDR1 SQVTM and CDR2 ANQGSEA. This CDR3 is 13 amino acids long. The CDR3 region has the DNA TGCAGCGTTGAAATGCAGACACAAGAGACCCAGTACTTC. This gives the protein CSVEMQTQETQYF.

This clonotype has a count of ten or more. The CDR3 nucleotides are TGCGCCAGCAGCTTCGTCGGGGGGGCCCCAGATACGCAGTATTTT. It encodes CASSFVGGAPDTQYF. The chain is built from TRBV5-1 and TRBJ2-3; 8 bases align to TRBD2. The CDR3 spans 15 residues. Germline trimming cut 2 bases from V and 4 bases from J; bases unmatched to any gene: 6. The germline V gene encodes CDR1 SGHRS and CDR2 YFSETQ.

This clonotype was observed many times. The chain employs TRBV27 and TRBJ2-5, with 8 bases that match TRBD1. Germline values: CDR1 MNHEY, CDR2 SMNVEV (reference sequence). Losses at the gene ends were 6 bases for V and 5 bases for J; bases not matched to a gene: 11. The CDR3 is made up of 15 amino acids. CDR3 amino acids: CASRASGGGLETQYF. The CDR3 coding sequence is TGTGCCAGCAGGGCGTCAGGGGGCGGGCTTGAGACCCAGTACTTC.

This clonotype was seen ten or more times. This chain connects TRBV20-1 to TRBJ2-1; 8 nucleotides align to TRBD2. V shed 5 bases and J 7 bases; nucleotides not matched to a gene: 10. Germline V lookup: CDR1 DFQATT, CDR2 SNEGSKA (reference sequence). This CDR3 comprises 14 residues. The CDR3 nucleotides are TGCAGTGCTCGAGCGGGAGAATCGTGGAATGAGCAGTTCTTC. Protein: CSARAGESWNEQFF.

This clonotype was picked up many times. The V call is TRBV7-2, the J call TRBJ2-7, with D possibly matching TRBD1 (6 bases). V gave up 5 bases and J gave up 2 bases, with 10 bases separating them. Germline-derived CDR1 and CDR2 are SGHTA and FQGNSA. The CDR3 is 13 amino acids. DNA of the CDR3: TGTGCCAGCAGCACTGGACAGCCCTACGAGCAGTACTTC. The encoded protein is CASSTGQPYEQYF.

The V call is TRBV12-3 or TRBV12-4, the J call TRBJ1-1; TRBD1 matches at 8 bases. The CDR3 length is 15 residues. Trimming at V came to 6 bases and at J to 4 bases, leaving 10 bases not matched to a gene. DNA for the CDR3: TGTGCCAGCAGACCCGCAGGGGGCGCGTCCACTGAAGCTTTCTTT. As protein: CASRPAGGASTEAFF.

Many counts were recorded for this clonotype. The V gene is TRBV24-1, the J gene TRBJ2-2; unclear D gene. Germline V lookup: CDR1 KGHDR, CDR2 SFDVKD. The CDR3 contains 13 residues. The V end was cut by 2 bases, the J end by 4 bases, with 4 bases between. CDR3 sequence reads: CATSDWSTGELFF. CDR3 bases: TGTGCCACCAGTGATTGGAGCACCGGGGAGCTGTTTTTT.

This clonotype has at least ten counts. The CDR3 spells CASMGLSYEQYF. The CDR3, as DNA: TGTGCCAGCATGGGACTGTCCTACGAGCAGTACTTC. The genes are TRBV12-3 or TRBV12-4 and TRBJ2-7; the D gene is possibly TRBD2 (6 bases). The CDR3 spans 12 residues. V was trimmed by 7 bases and J by 1 base, leaving 8 bases between them.

This clonotype was recorded many times. The rearrangement uses TRBV20-1 and TRBJ2-3; TRBD2 aligns across 7 bases. After removal of 1 base from V and 1 base from J, the junction contained 2 bases not matched to a gene. Germline-derived CDR1 and CDR2 are DFQATT and SNEGSKA (reference sequence). This CDR3 contains 14 residues. CDR3 sequence (DNA): TGCAGTGCTAGAGTTCGGGGGGGCACAGATACGCAGTATTTT. Translating gives CSARVRGGTDTQYF.

This clonotype is classed as medium-sized (0.01 to 0.1%). The chain employs TRBV5-5 and TRBJ2-2, with 11 bases fitting TRBD1. The CDR3 runs to 15 residues. Trimming cost V 3 bases and J 5 bases; bases outside gene matches: 3. Germline V gene sequence: CDR1 SGHKS, CDR2 YYEKEE (reference sequence). The CDR3 region has the DNA TGTGCCAGCAGCTGGACAGGGGGCGTTACCGGGGAGCTGTTTTTT. Translation: CASSWTGGVTGELFF.

Worth noting for this clonotype: An end of the junction does not agree with germline; a read error may underlie this. V usage is TRBV2 and J usage is TRBJ1-1; 8 bases line up with TRBD1. Germline assignment: CDR1 SNHLY and CDR2 FYNNEI. This CDR3 has 13 residues. CDR3 protein: CANSRDRFYEDFF. For the CDR3, the DNA is TGTGCCAACAGTCGGGACAGGTTTTATGAAGATTTCTTT.